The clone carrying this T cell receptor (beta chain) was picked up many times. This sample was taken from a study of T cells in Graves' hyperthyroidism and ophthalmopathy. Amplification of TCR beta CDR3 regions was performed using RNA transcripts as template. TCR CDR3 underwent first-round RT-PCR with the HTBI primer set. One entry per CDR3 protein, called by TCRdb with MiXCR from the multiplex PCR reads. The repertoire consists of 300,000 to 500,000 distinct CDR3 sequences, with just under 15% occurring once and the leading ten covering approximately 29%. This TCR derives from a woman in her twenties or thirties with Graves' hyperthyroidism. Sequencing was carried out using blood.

CDR3 amino acids: CASSAGQGLDYGYTF. CDR3 DNA: TGTGCCAGCAGCGCAGGACAGGGGCTAGACTATGGCTACACCTTC. The rearrangement links TRBV7-2 to TRBJ1-2; 9 positions match TRBD1. CDR1 and CDR2 (germline): SGHTA, FQGNSA. CDR3 length equals 15 residues. Unmatched junction bases numbered 7, after V lost 5 bases and J lost 3 bases.